This passage covers 11 T cell receptor beta chains from one sample sequenced in a study of control samples from healthy donors and cancer patients. TCRdb's copy holds only in-frame clones and misses some; the assay was immunoSEQ multiplex PCR. Among roughly 80,000 clones listed, roughly 84% were seen once. The sequenced material came from blood. These receptors were taken from a woman aged 45-65 years in good health.

This clone is judged medium-sized. This chain links TRBV5-6 with TRBJ1-5; weak D call: TRBD1 (5 bases). V was cut by 0 bases and J by 7 bases, with 17 bases left in between. This CDR3 is built from 16 residues. Germline loops: CDR1 SGHDT, CDR2 YYEEEE. DNA of the CDR3: TGTGCCAGCAGCTTGGGGCAGGTTAGGGGTGACCAGCCCCAGCATTTT. Residues: CASSLGQVRGDQPQHF.

The V and J genes are TRBV1 and TRBJ1-1. TRBV1 is described as a pseudogene. The CDR3 sequence is 13 residues long. CDR3 bases: TGCACCAGCAGCCAAGAGCCCCACACTGAAGCTTTCTTT. Translated: CTSSQEPHTEAFF.

The gene calls are TRBV19 and TRBJ1-6; no reliable D call. Trimming pared 5 bases from V and 6 bases from J, leaving 14 bases between. The germline V gene encodes CDR1 LNHDA and CDR2 SQIVND (reference sequence). This CDR3 contains 15 residues. This chain's CDR3 is CASSEGKRFNSPLHF. The CDR3 bases are TGTGCCAGTAGTGAGGGAAAACGTTTTAATTCACCCCTCCACTTT.

This chain joins TRBV19 and TRBJ1-2; TRBD1 might be the D (5 bases). CDR3 length: 13 amino acids. Germline V CDR1 and CDR2: LNHDA, SQIVND (reference sequence). V was shortened by 3 bases and J by 7 bases, with 12 bases between the two germline ends. The DNA for the CDR3 is TGTGCCAGTAGTATTGGTCAGGGAAGTGGCTACACCTTC. Protein: CASSIGQGSGYTF.

V gene TRBV29-1 combines with J gene TRBJ2-7, with TRBD1 matching over 10 bases. The CDR3 loop spans 15 amino acids. Germline V gene sequence: CDR1 SQVTM, CDR2 ANQGSEA. V gave up 6 bases and J gave up 6 bases; unmatched junction bases: 14. The CDR3 reads CSVLSDRGLGSEQYF. In DNA form, the CDR3 reads TGCAGCGTGCTGAGCGACAGGGGGCTTGGATCCGAGCAGTACTTC.

About this clone: Other DNA sequences of this sample code for an identical CDR3. The chain combines TRBV27 with TRBJ2-1, with D possibly being TRBD2 (5 bases). CDR1 is MNHEY and CDR2 is SMNVEV in the germline V gene (reference sequence). The CDR3 length is 15 residues. Deletions cut 5 bases from V and 4 bases from J, with 15 bases between. The CDR3 DNA reads as TGTGCCAGCAGTCATAGGCTAGCTGTATACAATGAGCAGTTCTTC. Amino acids: CASSHRLAVYNEQFF.

This clone was counted a single time. The V call is TRBV3-1 (or the pseudogene TRBV3-2), the J call TRBJ2-5, with D unresolved. The germline V gene encodes CDR1 LGHDT and CDR2 YNNKEL (reference sequence). The CDR3 has 13 residues. Trimming took 1 base from V and 4 from J, leaving 7 bases between them. The CDR3 spells CASSQVDGETQYF. The CDR3, as DNA: TGTGCCAGCAGCCAAGTAGACGGAGAGACCCAGTACTTC.

This clone was seen a handful of times. This rearrangement joins TRBV7-9 to TRBJ1-3, with TRBD1 identical over 7 bases. V dropped 4 bases and J dropped 2; count of bases not matched to a gene: 2. Germline loops: CDR1 SEHNR, CDR2 FQNEAQ (reference sequence). This CDR3 has 14 residues. CDR3 sequence reads: CASSYGTAGNTIYF. For the CDR3, the DNA is TGTGCCAGCAGCTATGGGACAGCTGGAAACACCATATATTTT. The complete variable domain, with remaining parts taken from reference TRBV7-9 and TRBJ1-3, reads DTGVSQNPRHKITKRGQNVTFRCDPISEHNRLYWYRQTLGQGPEFLTYFQNEAQLEKSRLLSDRFSAERPKGSFSTLEIQRTEQGDSAMYLCASSYGTAGNTIYFGEGSWLTVV.

The rearrangement joins TRBV2 to TRBJ1-2; 7 bases agree with TRBD1. Germline V lookup: CDR1 SNHLY, CDR2 FYNNEI. The CDR3 is 15 residues long. With 5 bases clipped from V and 0 bases from J, the junction kept 6 bases outside the gene matches. The CDR3 protein is CASSTRTGTNYGYTF. CDR3 in DNA: TGTGCCAGCAGTACCCGGACAGGAACTAACTATGGCTACACCTTC.

The chain is built from TRBV6-5 and TRBJ2-2; unclear D gene. CDR1 is MNHEY and CDR2 is SVGAGI in the germline V gene. The CDR3 sequence is 15 residues long. V lost 7 bases, J lost 0 bases, and 12 bases lay in between. CDR3 in amino acids: CASIFSQSNTGELFF. The CDR3 bases are TGTGCCAGCATTTTCTCACAGTCGAACACCGGGGAGCTGTTTTTT.

The rearrangement uses TRBV2 and TRBJ1-5; D unclear. Germline CDR1 SNHLY, CDR2 FYNNEI. With 4 bases removed from V and 0 bases from J, the gap between germline ends came to 4 bases. The CDR3 has 13 residues. In DNA, the CDR3 is TGTGCCAGCAGTGCCCCTAGCAATCAGCCCCAGCATTTT. It specifies CASSAPSNQPQHF.